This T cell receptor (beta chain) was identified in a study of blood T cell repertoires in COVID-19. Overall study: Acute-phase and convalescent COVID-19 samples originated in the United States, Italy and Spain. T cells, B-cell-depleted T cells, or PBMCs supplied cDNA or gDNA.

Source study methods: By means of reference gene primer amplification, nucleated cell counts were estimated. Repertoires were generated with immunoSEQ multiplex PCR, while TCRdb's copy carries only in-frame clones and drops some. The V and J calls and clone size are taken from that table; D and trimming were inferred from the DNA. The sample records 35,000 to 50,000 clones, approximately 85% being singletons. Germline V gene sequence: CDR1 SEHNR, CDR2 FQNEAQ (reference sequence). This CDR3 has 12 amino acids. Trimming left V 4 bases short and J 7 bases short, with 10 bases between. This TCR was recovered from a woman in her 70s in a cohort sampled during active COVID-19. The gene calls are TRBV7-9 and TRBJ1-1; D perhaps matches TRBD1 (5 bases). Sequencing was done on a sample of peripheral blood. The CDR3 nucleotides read TGTGCCAGCAGCTACGGGGGGTTTGAAGCTTTCTTT. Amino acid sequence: CASSYGGFEAFF.